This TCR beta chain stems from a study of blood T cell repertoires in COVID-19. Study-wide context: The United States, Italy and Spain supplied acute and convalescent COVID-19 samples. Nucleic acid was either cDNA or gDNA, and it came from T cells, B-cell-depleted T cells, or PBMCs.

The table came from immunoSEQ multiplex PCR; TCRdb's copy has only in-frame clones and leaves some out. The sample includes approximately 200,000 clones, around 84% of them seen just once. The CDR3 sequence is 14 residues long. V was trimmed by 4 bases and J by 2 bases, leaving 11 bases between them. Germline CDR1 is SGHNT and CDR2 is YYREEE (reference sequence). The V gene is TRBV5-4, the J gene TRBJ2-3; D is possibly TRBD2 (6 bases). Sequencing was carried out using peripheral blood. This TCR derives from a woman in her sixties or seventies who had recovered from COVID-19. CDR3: CASSQGLYTDTQYF. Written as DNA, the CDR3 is TGTGCCAGCAGCCAGGGACTGTACACAGATACGCAGTATTTT.